The TCR beta chain described here comes from a study of OX40 agonist ivuxolimab in advanced cancers. Overall study context: Patient treatment consisted of intravenous ivuxolimab administration every 2 weeks at 0.01 to 10 mg/kg. Overall study results and limits: Averaged across samples, CD8+ T cells carried more expanded clones than CD4+ did. The work left the antigen specificity of expanded peripheral T cells undetermined.

TCRdb's table, derived via immunoSEQ multiplex PCR, lists solely in-frame clones and lacks some. Here the sample spans tens of thousands of clones, 70% to 90% being singletons. Peripheral blood came from all dose cohorts at three timepoints. CDR1 is LNHDA and CDR2 is SQIVND in the germline V gene (reference sequence). The junction had 6 bases not matched to a gene; V was cut back by 5 bases and J by 3 bases. The CDR3 runs 15 residues. As to this clone: Its specificity is not known.

This TCR came from an adult with an advanced solid tumor such as melanoma, head and neck, liver or kidney cancer. V gene TRBV19 combines with J gene TRBJ2-5, with 10 bases aligning to TRBD2. Specimen: CD4+ or CD8+ T cells sorted from blood, collected in a trial of the OX40 agonist ivuxolimab. The CDR3 sequence is CASSVGTSVEETQYF. The DNA for the CDR3 is TGTGCCAGTAGTGTCGGGACTAGCGTTGAAGAGACCCAGTACTTC.